This TCR beta chain was retrieved from a study of blood T cell repertoires in COVID-19. Overall study: Samples came from the United States, Italy and Spain, spanning acute and convalescent COVID-19. PBMCs, B-cell-depleted T cells, or T cells were the source of the cDNA or gDNA that made up the material.

The data were produced by immunoSEQ multiplex PCR, yet TCRdb's version contains in-frame clones alone and is incomplete. Of approximately 200,000 clones in the sample, approximately 80% are singletons; the top ten hold less than 11%. V shed 3 bases, J shed 4 bases, and the junction held 7 bases outside the gene matches. This CDR3 region has 14 residues. Germline V gene sequence: CDR1 DFQATT, CDR2 SNEGSKA (reference sequence). This clonotype was sampled from a woman at least 80 years old with acute or convalescent COVID-19. The sample comprised peripheral blood. This chain joins TRBV20-1 and TRBJ1-2, with 8 bases matching TRBD1. CDR3 in amino acids: CSASGQGAVYGYTF. The CDR3, as DNA: TGCAGTGCTAGTGGGCAGGGGGCTGTCTATGGCTACACCTTC.